Reported below is one T cell receptor beta chain. Its specificity is not known. The sample originates from a study of radiotherapy plus CTLA-4 blockade in lung cancer. General study points: Response was reportedly best predicted by early blood T cell clone dynamics, with interferon-beta.

Here immunoSEQ multiplex PCR was the method, and the copy in TCRdb shows in-frame clones only, minus some. The sample contains about 87,000 clones, around 87% of which appear only once. V gave up 2 bases and J gave up 2 bases; unmatched junction bases: 3. This CDR3 comprises 16 residues. CDR1 is SGHTA and CDR2 is FQGTGA in the germline V gene. Sequencing used peripheral blood, obtained from a patient treated with radiotherapy plus ipilimumab. The gene calls are TRBV7-3 and TRBJ2-1, with 10 bases that match TRBD2. This TCR came from a human donor with non-small cell lung cancer that progressed on radiotherapy plus ipilimumab. This chain's CDR3 is CASSLAGLATYNEQFF. CDR3 sequence (DNA): TGTGCCAGCAGCTTAGCGGGACTAGCGACCTACAATGAGCAGTTCTTC.